This T cell receptor (beta chain) was observed in a study of response to subunit inactivated influenza vaccine. Study results and caveats: T cells newly recruited by each seasonal influenza vaccination are few, the authors suggested.

This clonotype has only a few counts. Antigen specificity is unknown. V trimming: 1 base; J trimming: 6 bases; junction bases outside the gene matches: 6. The germline CDR1 and CDR2 sequences are SGHAT and FQDESV (reference sequence). CDR3 length equals 16 residues. Each CDR3 protein gets one entry after TCRdb re-called the RT-PCR reads with MiXCR. The data contain about 800,000 distinct CDR3 sequences, around 21% of them seen just once; the ten biggest clones take up roughly 10%. The TCR sequence derives from a man aged 50 or older who received an inactivated influenza vaccine. Here the sequenced sample was PBMCs from blood, taken more than 4 days after vaccination. The V gene is TRBV11-1, the J gene TRBJ2-1; TRBD2 agrees at 10 bases. The CDR3 region is CASSLEAGGPSNEQFF. Written as DNA, the CDR3 is TGTGCCAGCAGCTTAGAAGCGGGAGGGCCGAGCAATGAGCAGTTCTTC.